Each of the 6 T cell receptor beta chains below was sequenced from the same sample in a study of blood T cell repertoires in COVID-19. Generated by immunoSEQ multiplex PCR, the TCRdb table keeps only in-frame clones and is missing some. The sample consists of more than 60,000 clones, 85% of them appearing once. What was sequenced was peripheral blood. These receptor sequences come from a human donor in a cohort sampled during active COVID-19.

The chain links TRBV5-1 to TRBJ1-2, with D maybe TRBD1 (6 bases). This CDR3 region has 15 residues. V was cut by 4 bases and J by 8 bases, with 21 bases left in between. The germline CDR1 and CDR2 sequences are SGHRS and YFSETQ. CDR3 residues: CASSNPAQGEGGYTF. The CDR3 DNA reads TGCGCCAGCAGCAACCCGGCACAGGGTGAAGGGGGCTACACCTTC.

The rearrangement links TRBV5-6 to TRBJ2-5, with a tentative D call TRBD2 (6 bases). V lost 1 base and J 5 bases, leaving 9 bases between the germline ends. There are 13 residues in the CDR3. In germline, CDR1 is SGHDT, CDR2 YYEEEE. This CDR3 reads CASSLSGRETQYF. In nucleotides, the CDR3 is TGTGCCAGCAGCTTGTCAGGGAGGGAGACCCAGTACTTC.

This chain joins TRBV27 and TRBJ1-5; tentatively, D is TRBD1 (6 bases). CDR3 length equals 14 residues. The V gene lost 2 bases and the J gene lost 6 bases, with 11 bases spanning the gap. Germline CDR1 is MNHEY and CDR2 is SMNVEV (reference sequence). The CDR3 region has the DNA TGTGCCAGCAGTTTAGGGGGGGGCCCTCAGCCCCAGCATTTT. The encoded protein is CASSLGGGPQPQHF.

CDR3 coding DNA: TGTGCCACCGGGGACAGTGTTAACTATGGCTACACCTTC. It codes for CATGDSVNYGYTF. This rearrangement joins TRBV24-1 to TRBJ1-2; 7 positions match TRBD1. CDR3 length equals 13 residues. Per germline, CDR1 KGHDR and CDR2 SFDVKD. The V and J ends lost 9 bases and 1 base, in that order; junction bases with no gene match: 4.

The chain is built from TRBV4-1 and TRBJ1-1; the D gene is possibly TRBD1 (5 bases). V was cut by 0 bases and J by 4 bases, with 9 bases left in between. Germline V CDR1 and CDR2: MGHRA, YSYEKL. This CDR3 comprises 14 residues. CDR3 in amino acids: CASSQDGRGTEAFF. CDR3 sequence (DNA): TGCGCCAGCAGCCAAGACGGTAGGGGCACTGAAGCTTTCTTT.

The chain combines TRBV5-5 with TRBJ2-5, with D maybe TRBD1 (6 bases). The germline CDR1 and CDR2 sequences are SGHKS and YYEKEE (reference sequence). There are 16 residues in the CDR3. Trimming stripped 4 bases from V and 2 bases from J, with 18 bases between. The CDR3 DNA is TGTGCCAGCAGCATATTCCCGGGACAAGTACAAGAGACCCAGTACTTC. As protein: CASSIFPGQVQETQYF.